This T cell receptor (beta chain) was captured by sequencing in a study of shared clonotypes between healthy human individuals. Notes on the study in general: Generation probabilities of non-shared clonotypes were lower (relative to those shared by all four donors). The sole specimen, blood, was sampled, and tissue repertoires likely differ.

Germline V gene sequence: CDR1 SGHRS, CDR2 YFSETQ. Trimming took off 5 bases at V and 0 bases at J, with 12 bases between the two ends. The CDR3 sequence is 15 residues long. The data were produced by immunoSEQ multiplex PCR, yet TCRdb's version contains in-frame clones alone and is incomplete. The sample consists of about 2 million clones, around 96% of them appearing once. Naive CD8 populations comprised CD45RO-negative cells positively selected for CCR7, excluding terminally differentiated effector memory CD45RA+ cells. In regard to this clone: Its antigen is currently unknown.

The specimen was naive CD8+ T cells sorted from blood. This chain uses TRBV5-1 with TRBJ1-3; D is ambiguous. The sequence came from a young man in good health. CDR3 sequence: CASRTDVSSGNTIYF. The CDR3 DNA is TGCGCCAGCAGAACGGATGTGAGCTCTGGAAACACCATATATTTT.